This T cell receptor (beta chain) was profiled in a study of T-cell memory formation after mild COVID-19. The overall study: Clusters of TCRs were largely donor specific. Study observations and caveats: Shrinking CD4+ clones were chiefly CM and EM; CD8+ ones were chiefly EMRA. Nothing confirmed that second-wave clones peaking on day 37 were specific for SARS-CoV-2. Some clones that responded were present in memory (sampled pre-infection), which suggests cross-reactive memory joined.

To note about this clonotype: Antigen specificity is unknown.

The CDR3 totals 16 residues. With 4 bases clipped from V and 2 bases from J, the junction kept 12 bases outside the gene matches. Germline loops: CDR1 DFQATT, CDR2 SNEGSKA (reference sequence). TCRdb reprocessed the 5' RACE reads with MiXCR, giving one entry per CDR3 protein. Altogether about 560,000 distinct CDR3 sequences are present, less than 25% being singletons, with the ten largest covering 7% to 9%. Material for sequencing was PBMCs or a T cell subset sorted from them (not recorded which). The clonotype was recovered from an adult woman who had mild COVID-19 (a few samples of this study predate the infection). Cell type and time point are not known. The chain uses TRBV20-1 and TRBJ2-7; 9 bases are shared with TRBD2. CDR3 loop: CSATSGAREGPYEQYF. CDR3 nucleotide sequence: TGCAGTGCTACCAGCGGGGCGCGGGAGGGACCCTACGAGCAGTACTTC.